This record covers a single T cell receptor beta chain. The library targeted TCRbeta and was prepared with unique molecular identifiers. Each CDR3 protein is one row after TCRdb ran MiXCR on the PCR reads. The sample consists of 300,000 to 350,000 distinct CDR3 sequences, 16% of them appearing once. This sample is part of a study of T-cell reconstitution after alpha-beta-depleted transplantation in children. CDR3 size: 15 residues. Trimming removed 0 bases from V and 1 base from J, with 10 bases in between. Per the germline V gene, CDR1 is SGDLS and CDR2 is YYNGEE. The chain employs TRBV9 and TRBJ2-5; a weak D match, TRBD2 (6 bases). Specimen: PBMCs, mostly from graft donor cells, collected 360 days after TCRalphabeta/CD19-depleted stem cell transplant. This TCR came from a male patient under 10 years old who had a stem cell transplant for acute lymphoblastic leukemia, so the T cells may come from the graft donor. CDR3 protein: CASSVEGTLQETQYF. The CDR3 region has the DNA TGTGCCAGCAGCGTAGAAGGGACTCTCCAAGAGACCCAGTACTTC.